A selection of T cell receptor beta chains follows, all from one sample in a study of T cell repertoires in cytomegalovirus infection. Their target antigens are unknown. MiXCR was run by TCRdb on the reads, yielding one entry per CDR3 protein. Of about 890,000 distinct CDR3 sequences in the sample, roughly 31% were seen once. The sample in question was cultured CD8+ T cells from PBMCs, obtained from culture after CMV antigen stimulation. Receptor source: a human donor in good health (CMV status not recorded). Some clones in this sample may be carry-over from other donors' samples. Each CDR3 is given without its conserved first and last residue. Each record gives: CDR3 protein, J gene, V gene.

cdr3_aa: ASKGWDGYT; j_call: TRBJ1-2; v_call: TRBV14
cdr3_aa: ATPEPRGTGELF; j_call: TRBJ2-2; v_call: TRBV6-6
cdr3_aa: ASFSGVAMNSPLH; j_call: TRBJ1-6; v_call: TRBV6-6
cdr3_aa: ASSPEFTEAF; j_call: TRBJ1-1; v_call: TRBV9
cdr3_aa: ASSLRGAVNEQF; j_call: TRBJ2-1; v_call: TRBV27
cdr3_aa: ASSPLAGADTQY; j_call: TRBJ2-3; v_call: TRBV27
cdr3_aa: AISGSTDTQY; j_call: TRBJ2-3; v_call: TRBV10-3
cdr3_aa: ASSLINHYNEQF; j_call: TRBJ2-1; v_call: TRBV7-9
cdr3_aa: ASSLFPLAGESYNEQF; j_call: TRBJ2-1; v_call: TRBV11-1
cdr3_aa: ASSLSYEAPTDTQY; j_call: TRBJ2-3; v_call: TRBV18
cdr3_aa: ASCFALGGSSYNEQF; j_call: TRBJ2-1; v_call: TRBV6-1
cdr3_aa: ASSPPKGGTDTQY; j_call: TRBJ2-3; v_call: TRBV6-2/TRBV6-3
cdr3_aa: ATALARDDTQY; j_call: TRBJ2-3; v_call: TRBV27
cdr3_aa: ASSPQEEQY; j_call: TRBJ2-7; v_call: TRBV6-1
cdr3_aa: ASSPLRDGDTGELF; j_call: TRBJ2-2; v_call: TRBV6-2/TRBV6-3
cdr3_aa: ASSPHAGGETQY; j_call: TRBJ2-5; v_call: TRBV18
cdr3_aa: ASSRTSGAETQY; j_call: TRBJ2-5; v_call: TRBV6-2/TRBV6-3
cdr3_aa: ASGWTGWGNNYGYT; j_call: TRBJ1-2; v_call: TRBV2
cdr3_aa: ASSHQGSTNQPQH; j_call: TRBJ1-5; v_call: TRBV27
cdr3_aa: ASSPPGFGGELF; j_call: TRBJ2-2; v_call: TRBV7-6
cdr3_aa: ASSLGIGVTGELF; j_call: TRBJ2-2; v_call: TRBV5-5
cdr3_aa: AGRLAGYNEQF; j_call: TRBJ2-1; v_call: TRBV7-9
cdr3_aa: ASSVNRVGYT; j_call: TRBJ1-2; v_call: TRBV3-1
cdr3_aa: ASSYSSRLNTEAF; j_call: TRBJ1-1; v_call: TRBV6-8
cdr3_aa: ASSLRDRGFYEQY; j_call: TRBJ2-7; v_call: TRBV5-5
cdr3_aa: SVAGTGSSGNTIY; j_call: TRBJ1-3; v_call: TRBV29-1
cdr3_aa: ASSERLTHRETQY; j_call: TRBJ2-5; v_call: TRBV6-1
cdr3_aa: ASSSTRYGAGELF; j_call: TRBJ2-2; v_call: TRBV7-2
cdr3_aa: ASSRWVDTEAF; j_call: TRBJ1-1; v_call: TRBV13
cdr3_aa: ASSDLGQGGTEAF; j_call: TRBJ1-1; v_call: TRBV6-1
cdr3_aa: ASSLWGTSGGFSYNEQF; j_call: TRBJ2-1; v_call: TRBV28
cdr3_aa: ASSYSEGLPEAF; j_call: TRBJ1-1; v_call: TRBV6-2/TRBV6-3
cdr3_aa: ASSIKDMNTEAF; j_call: TRBJ1-1; v_call: TRBV19
cdr3_aa: ASSAPDRGRFNEKLF; j_call: TRBJ1-4; v_call: TRBV25-1
cdr3_aa: ASGFTTETGHNSNQPQL; j_call: TRBJ1-5; v_call: TRBV12-5
cdr3_aa: ASSATGSSYNEQF; j_call: TRBJ2-1; v_call: TRBV7-4
cdr3_aa: ASSYSTGANVLT; j_call: TRBJ2-6; v_call: TRBV6-2/TRBV6-3
cdr3_aa: ASSLVLAGVNNEQF; j_call: TRBJ2-1; v_call: TRBV7-8
cdr3_aa: ASSLARFLQGPGWETQY; j_call: TRBJ2-5; v_call: TRBV7-6
cdr3_aa: SARDYRGRNTGELF; j_call: TRBJ2-2; v_call: TRBV20-1
cdr3_aa: ASSSKDRDAETQY; j_call: TRBJ2-5; v_call: TRBV7-8
cdr3_aa: SASRKGGRPHEKLF; j_call: TRBJ1-4; v_call: TRBV20-1
cdr3_aa: ASSVGGENEQF; j_call: TRBJ2-1; v_call: TRBV19
cdr3_aa: ASSLELAGPYEQY; j_call: TRBJ2-7; v_call: TRBV7-8
cdr3_aa: SVRGGQYTGDLF; j_call: TRBJ2-2; v_call: TRBV20-1
cdr3_aa: ASSERGGYNEQF; j_call: TRBJ2-1; v_call: TRBV6-1
cdr3_aa: SARDRVGPYNEQF; j_call: TRBJ2-1; v_call: TRBV20-1
cdr3_aa: ASSRGTSGGYEQY; j_call: TRBJ2-7; v_call: TRBV7-8
cdr3_aa: ASSILHSGNTIY; j_call: TRBJ1-3; v_call: TRBV12-3/TRBV12-4
cdr3_aa: ASSLAARVQPQH; j_call: TRBJ1-5; v_call: TRBV12-3/TRBV12-4
cdr3_aa: ASSLDGGALNEQF; j_call: TRBJ2-1; v_call: TRBV7-2
cdr3_aa: ASSKWGPGELF; j_call: TRBJ2-2; v_call: TRBV2
cdr3_aa: ASSGLPGFSYNEQF; j_call: TRBJ2-1; v_call: TRBV4-1
cdr3_aa: ASSVRWNTGELF; j_call: TRBJ2-2; v_call: TRBV25-1